This T cell receptor (beta chain) is from a study of T cells after yellow fever vaccination (dated by TCRdb to the late 2010s). Background on the whole study: The SMART-Seq v4 Ultra Low Input RNA kit was used to prepare libraries from fractions with low cell numbers. The cohort comprised two healthy male donors, one aged 18 to 30 and one aged 30 to 40 years. Bulk TCR alpha and beta repertoires were sequenced longitudinally to track T-cell clones before and after primary and booster YFV17D yellow fever vaccination. Bulk PBMC replicates and cell subsets were isolated from blood drawn at multiple timepoints before and after both primary and secondary immunization. Overall results and qualifications from the work: After the booster, most clones that had expanded after primary vaccination were detected again (approximately 97% of CD4 and about 88% of CD8), suggesting broad maintenance of memory. Only a couple of donors were included in the study, so the extent to which the findings can be generalized is limited. A small share of clonotypes was detected in both CD4 and CD8 compartments, with the overlap likely arising from convergent recombination. Computational filtering was needed because FACS-sorted repertoires could contain abundant contaminating clonotypes from the bulk population. The secondary T-cell response was found to be weaker but faster than the primary response, with a peak reached on day 5 rather than on day 15.

Deletion took 0 bases off V and 3 bases off J, with a span of 12 bases between the germline ends. The CDR3 goes from the cysteine to the phenylalanine over 16 residues. The DNA shown is the 48-base CDR3, in frame from base 1. From a lookup of the germline V gene, CDR1 and CDR2 are SGHRS and YFSETQ. As to this clonotype: Its antigen remains undetermined. No much larger clone exists at a distance of one base, and base qualities are not known.

TCR cDNA was synthesized by 5'RACE template switching, which introduced a universal primer site and unique molecular identifiers. cDNA synthesis was primed from both the TCR alpha and TCR beta constant segments. Libraries were amplified in two PCR steps, with sample barcodes and sequencing adapters added in the second step. Sequencing of libraries was done on Illumina HiSeq 2500 (2x100 bp) or NovaSeq (2x150 bp). Concerning the study's data processing: Reads were demultiplexed and collapsed into UMI consensus sequences with MIGEC, and V(D)J alignment was performed with MiXCR. Clonotypes responding to the vaccine were identified with edgeR on replicate PBMC samples, with the criteria of FDR below 0.01 and a log2 fold change above 5 up to day 15. CD4 or CD8 identity was assigned to each bulk clonotype according to whether the clonotype was present at higher abundance in the sequenced CD4 repertoire or the sequenced CD8 repertoire. TCRdb reanalyzed the raw reads on its own, using fastp at Q25 for trimming and MiXCR for clone calling, and kept in-frame beta chains. Each CDR3 protein appears once, grouped with its most common genes and DNA. V and J calls and clone size were set by TCRdb, not the authors. Recorded for this sample are 450,000 to 650,000 distinct CDR3 sequences; 21% of them occurred a single time. Of the sample, less than 20% falls within the top ten clones.

The treatment or condition label corresponds to: live attenuated yellow fever vaccine strain. At every blood-draw timepoint, two biological replicates of bulk PBMCs were collected. PBMCs were isolated from peripheral blood using a standard Ficoll-Paque protocol. TriZol was used to extract RNA from bulk PBMCs, from CD4 and CD8 fractions, and from dextramer-positive and dextramer-negative fractions. This clonotype was obtained from a man between 18 and 35 years old who received the YFV17D yellow fever vaccine. This material consisted of PBMCs, taken about 20 days after the first yellow fever vaccination. This chain is built from TRBV5-1 and TRBJ2-2; a tentative D call is TRBD1 (6 bases match). The CDR3 region has the sequence CASSLGLGTHTGELFF. The nucleotides are TGCGCCAGCAGCTTGGGCCTCGGGACACACACCGGGGAGCTGTTTTTT.